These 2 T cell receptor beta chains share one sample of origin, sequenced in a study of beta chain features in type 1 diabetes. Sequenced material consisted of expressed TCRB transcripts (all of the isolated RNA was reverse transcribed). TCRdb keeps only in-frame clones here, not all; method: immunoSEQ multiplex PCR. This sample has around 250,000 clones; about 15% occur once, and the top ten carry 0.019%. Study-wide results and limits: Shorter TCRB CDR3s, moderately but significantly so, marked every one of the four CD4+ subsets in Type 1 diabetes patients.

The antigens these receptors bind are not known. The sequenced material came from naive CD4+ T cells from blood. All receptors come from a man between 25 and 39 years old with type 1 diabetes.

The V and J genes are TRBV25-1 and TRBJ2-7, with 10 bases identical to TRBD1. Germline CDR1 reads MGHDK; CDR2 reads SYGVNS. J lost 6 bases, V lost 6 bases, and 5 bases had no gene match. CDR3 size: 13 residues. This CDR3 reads CASRKTGGSEQYF. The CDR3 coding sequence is TGTGCCAGCAGAAAGACAGGGGGCTCCGAGCAGTACTTC.

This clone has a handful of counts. The CDR3 sequence: CASSLRQLNEKLFF. Here the CDR3 DNA reads TGTGCCAGCAGCCTGCGACAGCTTAATGAAAAACTGTTTTTT. This sequence joins TRBV5-6 and TRBJ1-4, with TRBD1 as a possible D gene (5 bases). Trimming stripped 4 bases from V and 4 bases from J, with 11 bases between. Germline CDR1 and CDR2: SGHDT and YYEEEE. This CDR3 has 14 residues.